This T cell receptor beta chain originates from a study of shared T cell receptors in the human thymus (dated by TCRdb to the early 2020s). Broadly, across the study: The study investigated the way shared, self-reactive T-cell receptor alpha chains are produced in the human thymus.

The protocol used for the library was the immunoSEQ multiplex PCR assay. TCRdb holds this immuneACCESS table with in-frame rearrangements only. Some clones are missing; in checked studies, unresolved V genes explain under half, and the rest has no known cause. The sample yields hundreds of thousands of clones; around 87% were counted once. The top ten hold approximately 0.0097% of the sample. In the germline V gene (reference sequence), CDR1 corresponds to LNHDA and CDR2 to SQIVND. Its CDR3 holds 14 amino acids, cysteine through phenylalanine. Of all the DNA, just the CDR3 is kept, 42 bases in frame from base 1. V has 8 bases trimmed and J has 5 bases trimmed; junction bases matching no gene number 9. Turning to this clone: This clone's antigen is unknown. No clone much larger than this one lies a single base away; base qualities are absent.

The sample was also reused in another study, on human thymus T cells. According to the second study: Donors were immunologically healthy infants undergoing open corrective cardiac surgery for congenital heart defects in Finland. The thymus tissue came from surgical resects taken out during corrective cardiac surgery. Usage of V and J gene segments appeared to be biased in both the thymic and the peripheral blood repertoires. The related research found that thymic TCR repertoires overlapped highly between unrelated individuals. TCR alpha and beta repertoires from about 8 infant thymus samples and a few related peripheral blood samples were characterized in the study. The infant donors were roughly 6 to 244 days old, and the cohort included roughly six males and two females. Thymocytes were released mechanically from tissue and stored at -70 °C as pellets of 10-30 million cells. Genomic DNA was extracted from frozen cell pellets with a QIAsymphony instrument. Using the immunoSEQ multiplex PCR assay, the TCRB and TCRAD loci were amplified from a standardized quantity of quality-controlled genomic DNA. The V(D)J region was spanned by amplicons of a length sufficient to cover the CDR3 and to identify V and J genes. Through the commercial immunoSEQ service, the amplicons were sequenced on an Illumina platform. Corrections for primer bias and sequencing errors followed previously described methods, while TCRAD and TCRB definitions were based on the IMGT database. Repertoires were analysed with immunoSEQ Analyzer 3.0 and VDJTools, covering basic statistics, V/J segment usage, diversity estimates, rarefaction and pairwise overlap. Diversity was estimated with Chao1, ChaoE, Efron-Thisted, Shannon and inverse Simpson indices, and also on datasets down-sampled to the smallest sample. For repertoire overlap, CDR3 nucleotide sequence, V gene and J gene had to match strictly, and clustering was done by Jaccard-based multidimensional scaling. Thymus samples yielded on average approximately 800,000 unique TCRB clonotypes, compared with roughly 80,000 from blood samples.

The sequencing sample was made of thymocytes. This clonotype was obtained from a boy under two years old with a congenital heart defect. Donor details come from another sample of the same person, matched by shared clones. The chain is encoded by TRBV19 joined to TRBJ1-5; a stretch of 7 junction bases matches TRBD1. The nucleotide sequence reads as follows: TGTGCCAGTTCAGACAGGGAATGGGATCAGCCCCAGCATTTT. Its protein product is CASSDREWDQPQHF. The CDR3, completed at both ends by the reference TRBV19 and TRBJ1-5 genes, gives the full variable domain DGGITQSPKYLFRKEGQNVTLSCEQNLNHDAMYWYRQDPGQGLRLIYYSQIVNDFQKGDIAEGYSVSREKKESFPLTVTSAQKNPTAFYLCASSDREWDQPQHFGDGTRLSIL.